These 27 T cell receptor beta chains originate from one sample sequenced in a study of early T cells in non-severe SARS-CoV-2 infection (dated by TCRdb to the early 2020s). Receptor amplification or capture employed 5' RACE. The sample was run on a NextSeq 500. Using fastp at Q25 and MiXCR, TCRdb reprocessed the public reads and kept productive beta chains. Under each unique CDR3 protein, matching rows form one entry showing the most common genes and DNA. Across this sample there are tens of thousands of distinct CDR3 sequences, with 10% to 15% seen only once. The biggest ten clones account for around 4.5% of the sample. Sequenced: whole blood. These receptors all stem from an adult who was a healthcare worker with PCR-confirmed SARS-CoV-2 infection or an uninfected control (not recorded which).

J is TRBJ1-3 and V is TRBV12-3 or TRBV12-4, with a possible D match to TRBD1 (5 bases). Between the trimmed V and J ends, which lost 8 bases and 3 bases, there was a span of 11 bases. The CDR3 runs 13 residues. CDR3 DNA: TGTGCCAGCGTTCTTGGGGGTGGAAACACCATATATTTT. Amino acid sequence: CASVLGGGNTIYF.

This clonotype was seen only a few times. This sequence joins TRBV25-1 and TRBJ2-7, with D perhaps matching TRBD1 (5 bases). Between the trimmed V and J ends, which lost 4 bases and 3 bases, there was a span of 16 bases. This CDR3 contains 15 residues. From germline, CDR1 is MGHDK and CDR2 SYGVNS. The CDR3 DNA reads TGTGCCAGCAGTGCCGCCGTGGCAGGGAACTACGAGCAGTACTTC. Its protein product is CASSAAVAGNYEQYF.

This clonotype was found many times. This rearrangement joins TRBV14 to TRBJ2-7, with 7 bases that match TRBD1. The germline CDR1 and CDR2 sequences are SGHDN and FVKESK. V shed 2 bases, J shed 2 bases, and the junction held 9 bases outside the gene matches. The CDR3 totals 16 residues. CDR3 sequence reads: CASSQRTGTAAYEQYF. DNA for the CDR3: TGTGCCAGCAGCCAACGTACCGGGACAGCCGCCTACGAGCAGTACTTC.

This chain links TRBV5-1 with TRBJ2-7; 11 bases fit TRBD2. The CDR3 spans 16 residues. Germline lookup yields CDR1 SGHRS and CDR2 YFSETQ. V lost 4 bases to trimming and J lost 0 bases; unmatched junction nucleotides: 6. CDR3 loop: CASSKASGRSSYEQYF. The CDR3 DNA reads TGCGCCAGCAGCAAAGCTAGCGGGAGGAGCTCCTACGAGCAGTACTTC.

The chain is built from TRBV12-3 or TRBV12-4 and TRBJ2-4; D is ambiguous. Trimming took off 2 bases at V and 1 base at J, with 6 bases between the two ends. The CDR3 loop spans 14 amino acids. The CDR3 DNA is TGTGCCAGCAGTTTACCGTCGGCCAAAAACATTCAGTACTTC. Amino acid sequence: CASSLPSAKNIQYF.

This clonotype came up many times. The J gene is TRBJ2-1, the V gene TRBV5-6, with D possibly matching TRBD1 (5 bases). Germline-derived CDR1 and CDR2 are SGHDT and YYEEEE. Trimming removed 6 bases from V and 0 bases from J, with 13 bases in between. The CDR3 runs 15 residues. The CDR3: CASIEWGGSYNEQFF. The CDR3 DNA is TGTGCCAGCATCGAGTGGGGCGGCTCCTACAATGAGCAGTTCTTC.

This clonotype was observed a handful of times. The chain carries TRBV29-1 and TRBJ2-7; 8 nucleotides line up with TRBD1. Losses at the gene ends were 8 bases for V and 2 bases for J; bases not matched to a gene: 11. The germline CDR1 and CDR2 sequences are SQVTM and ANQGSEA. This CDR3 has 14 amino acids. The CDR3 sequence: CSPRRTGITYEQYF. CDR3 in DNA: TGCAGCCCCCGCCGGACAGGGATTACCTACGAGCAGTACTTC.

There are a few counts of this clonotype. The gene calls are TRBV28 and TRBJ2-7; D is uncertain. Germline V lookup: CDR1 MDHEN, CDR2 SYDVKM. The V end lost 6 bases, the J end lost 2 bases, and 14 bases lay between the germline ends. The CDR3 has 14 residues. The CDR3 nucleotides are TGTGCCAGCAGCTGGAAGGGTTATCCCTACGAGCAGTACTTC. Translating gives CASSWKGYPYEQYF.

This clonotype was detected a few times. The V gene is TRBV20-1, the J gene TRBJ2-4; 7 nucleotides agree with TRBD2. The V gene's germline CDR1 is DFQATT and CDR2 SNEGSKA (reference sequence). The CDR3 is 10 residues long. CDR3 loop: CSAAGDIQYF. CDR3 DNA sequence: TGCAGCGCCGCGGGAGACATTCAGTACTTC.

This sequence joins TRBV7-8 and TRBJ2-5, with a possible D match to TRBD2 (7 bases). The germline gives CDR1 SGHVS, CDR2 FQNEAQ. Between the trimmed V and J ends, which lost 7 bases and 1 base, there was a span of 19 bases. This CDR3 has 16 amino acids. As DNA, the CDR3 is TGTGCCAGCACCCCCATGCGTCGGGGGGCCCAAGAGACCCAGTACTTC. Translating gives CASTPMRRGAQETQYF.

This clonotype appeared many times. The J gene is TRBJ2-7, the V gene TRBV18, with TRBD2 matching over 11 bases. With V trimmed by 4 bases and J by 6 bases, 5 bases remained unmatched. The CDR3 is made up of 14 amino acids. Germline V gene data show CDR1 as KGHSH and CDR2 as LQKENI. The CDR3 loop reads CASSQTSGAVEQYF. Written as DNA, the CDR3 is TGTGCCAGCTCACAGACTAGCGGGGCTGTCGAGCAGTACTTC. Filled out from reference TRBV18 and TRBJ2-7, the complete variable domain reads NAGVMQNPRHLVRRRGQEARLRCSPMKGHSHVYWYRQLPEEGLKFMVYLQKENIIDESGMPKERFSAEFPKEGPSILRIQQVVRGDSAAYFCASSQTSGAVEQYFGPGTRLTVT.

This clonotype was seen a handful of times. The genes are TRBV6-6 and TRBJ2-1; perhaps TRBD2 as D (6 bases). The germline gives CDR1 MNHNY, CDR2 SVGAGI (reference sequence). The CDR3 runs 14 residues. The V and J ends lost 5 bases and 4 bases respectively, with 12 bases between them. The DNA of the CDR3 is TGTGCCAGCAGTCTTAGCGGCATTTACAATGAGCAGTTCTTC. Translating gives CASSLSGIYNEQFF.

This clonotype has a handful of counts. V usage is TRBV28 and J usage is TRBJ2-7; tentatively, D is TRBD2 (6 bases). V lost 4 bases to trimming and J lost 12 bases, with 13 bases between them. CDR3 size: 11 residues. Per germline, CDR1 MDHEN and CDR2 SYDVKM. The CDR3: CASSSQGLRYF. CDR3 nucleotide sequence: TGTGCCAGCAGTTCTCAGGGACTCCGGTACTTC.

The sample holds many counts of this clonotype. This sequence joins TRBV2 and TRBJ2-7, with D perhaps matching TRBD2 (6 bases). CDR3 size: 14 residues. The V gene's germline CDR1 is SNHLY and CDR2 FYNNEI. V lost 7 bases, J lost 2 bases, and 15 bases lay in between. As DNA, the CDR3 is TGTGCCAGCACCCTGGGCGGGACCCCCTACGAGCAGTACTTC. This translates into CASTLGGTPYEQYF.

Of note for this clonotype: Sequence at one end of the junction differs from germline and may be a read error. This chain uses TRBV28 with TRBJ1-1; no reliable D call. The CDR3 runs to 12 residues. Germline values: CDR1 MDHEN, CDR2 SYDVKM. This CDR3 reads CASSLLMNEVFF. The DNA for the CDR3 is TGTGCCAGCAGTTTATTGATGAATGAAGTTTTCTTT.

Ten or more counts support this clonotype. The rearrangement joins TRBV10-1 to TRBJ2-1; weak D call: TRBD2 (6 bases). Germline CDR1 is WNHNN and CDR2 is SYGVQD (reference sequence). Trimming pared 6 bases from V and 4 bases from J, leaving 19 bases between. The CDR3 contains 16 residues. The CDR3 protein is CASSHGGLGGYNEQFF. In DNA, the CDR3 is TGCGCCAGCAGCCACGGTGGTCTCGGGGGATACAATGAGCAGTTCTTC.

The sample holds a few counts of this clonotype. The genes are TRBV21-1 and TRBJ2-5. TRBV21-1 is marked as a pseudogene. This CDR3 comprises 17 residues. The CDR3 is CASSKVKSNPYRETQYF. The CDR3 region has the DNA TGTGCCAGCAGCAAAGTGAAGTCGAATCCGTATCGGGAGACCCAGTACTTC.

The chain is built from TRBV28 and TRBJ2-2; tentative D call: TRBD1 (5 bases). CDR3 length: 15 amino acids. Germline-derived CDR1 and CDR2 are MDHEN and SYDVKM. Trimming cost V 6 bases and J 2 bases, with 13 bases left between them. The CDR3 DNA is TGTGCCAGCAGACTTGACAGCTATAACACCGGGGAGCTGTTTTTT. Translating gives CASRLDSYNTGELFF.

This clonotype turned up a few times. The chain joins TRBV7-9 to TRBJ2-7, with 9 bases matching TRBD1. Germline V gene sequence: CDR1 SEHNR, CDR2 FQNEAQ (reference sequence). There are 15 residues in the CDR3. V lost 5 bases and J lost 3; bases outside the gene matches: 8. CDR3 region: CASSAGTGIVYEQYF. DNA of the CDR3: TGTGCCAGCAGCGCCGGGACAGGGATAGTCTACGAGCAGTACTTC. Variable domain in full (rest from reference TRBV7-9 and TRBJ2-7): DTGVSQNPRHKITKRGQNVTFRCDPISEHNRLYWYRQTLGQGPEFLTYFQNEAQLEKSRLLSDRFSAERPKGSFSTLEIQRTEQGDSAMYLCASSAGTGIVYEQYFGPGTRLTVT.

The chain carries TRBV29-1 and TRBJ2-1; possibly TRBD1 for D (5 bases). The CDR3 is 15 residues long. Germline CDR1 and CDR2: SQVTM and ANQGSEA. The ends were cut back, 4 bases at V and 0 bases at J, with 13 bases in the middle. The CDR3 nucleotides are TGCAGCGTTGCTGTACAGGACCTCTCCTACAATGAGCAGTTCTTC. This codes for CSVAVQDLSYNEQFF.

This clonotype showed up just a few times. The gene calls are TRBV27 and TRBJ1-2; 7 nucleotides line up with TRBD1. The CDR3 is 14 amino acids. V lost 6 bases and J lost 4; bases outside the gene matches: 8. Germline V gives CDR1 MNHEY, CDR2 SMNVEV (reference sequence). The CDR3 bases are TGTGCCAGCAGCCGGGGACAGACCCGCTATGGCTACACCTTC. It translates to CASSRGQTRYGYTF.

This clonotype was detected only a few times. The rearrangement links TRBV2 to TRBJ1-4, with 9 bases lining up with TRBD1. Trimming took 6 bases from V and 8 from J; bases not matched to a gene: 13. The CDR3 loop spans 16 amino acids. The germline CDR1 and CDR2 sequences are SNHLY and FYNNEI. In DNA form, the CDR3 reads TGTGCCAGCAGACTGAGACCCGGGACAGGGAACGAAAAACTGTTTTTT. The encoded protein is CASRLRPGTGNEKLFF.

This clonotype appeared a few times. This sequence joins TRBV30 and TRBJ2-5; D gene uncertain. The CDR3 sequence is 14 residues long. V was pared by 2 bases and J by 1 base, with 11 bases between. CDR1 and CDR2 (germline): GTSNPN, SVGIG (reference sequence). CDR3 sequence reads: CAWSLNTIQETQYF. CDR3 coding DNA: TGTGCCTGGAGTCTAAACACGATCCAAGAGACCCAGTACTTC.

In its sample, this clonotype was seen many times. This chain connects TRBV29-1 to TRBJ2-5; the D gene is possibly TRBD1 (6 bases). Germline values: CDR1 SQVTM, CDR2 ANQGSEA. Trimming stripped 2 bases from V and 9 bases from J, with 25 bases between. The CDR3 runs to 16 residues. CDR3 bases: TGCAGCGTTGAAAAATTGGAACAGGGTGCCTTTGGGTCCCAGTACTTC. It codes for CSVEKLEQGAFGSQYF.

The sample holds a few counts of this clonotype. The V gene is TRBV30, the J gene TRBJ1-1; D is unclear. Trimming left V 2 bases short and J 0 bases short, with 7 bases between. The germline CDR1 and CDR2 sequences are GTSNPN and SVGIG (reference sequence). There are 13 residues in the CDR3. CDR3 amino acids: CAWSPSLNTEAFF. The CDR3 bases are TGTGCCTGGAGTCCCAGCTTGAACACTGAAGCTTTCTTT.

This clonotype was detected only a few times. The chain has TRBV20-1 and TRBJ2-4, with TRBD2 matching 8 bases. Germline CDR1 reads DFQATT; CDR2 reads SNEGSKA (reference sequence). CDR3 length: 16 amino acids. The V gene end was trimmed by 6 bases and the J gene end by 5 bases; junction bases not matched to a gene: 15. The CDR3 coding sequence is TGCAGTGCAAGACCCCGGGCTAGCGGGCCGGAAAACATTCAGTACTTC. Translated: CSARPRASGPENIQYF.

This clonotype is a singleton in its sample. This chain connects TRBV4-1 to TRBJ2-3; 10 nucleotides line up with TRBD1. The germline gives CDR1 MGHRA, CDR2 YSYEKL. CDR3 length: 15 amino acids. V lost 1 base to trimming and J lost 6 bases; unmatched junction nucleotides: 4. The chain's CDR3 is CASSQGDRGWDTQYF. DNA for the CDR3: TGCGCCAGCAGCCAAGGGGACAGGGGTTGGGATACGCAGTATTTT.